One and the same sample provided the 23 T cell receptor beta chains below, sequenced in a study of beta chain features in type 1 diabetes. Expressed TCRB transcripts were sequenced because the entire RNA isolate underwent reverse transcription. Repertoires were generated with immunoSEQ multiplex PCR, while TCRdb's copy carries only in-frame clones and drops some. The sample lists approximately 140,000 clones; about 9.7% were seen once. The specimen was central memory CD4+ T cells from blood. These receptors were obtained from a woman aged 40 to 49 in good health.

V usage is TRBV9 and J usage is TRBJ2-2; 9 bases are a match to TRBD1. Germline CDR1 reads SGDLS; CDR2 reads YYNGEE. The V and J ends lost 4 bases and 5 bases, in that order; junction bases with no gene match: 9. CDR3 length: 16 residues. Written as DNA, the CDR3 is TGTGCCAGCAGCCCCCGGACAGGGGTGAATACCGGGGAGCTGTTTTTT. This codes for CASSPRTGVNTGELFF.

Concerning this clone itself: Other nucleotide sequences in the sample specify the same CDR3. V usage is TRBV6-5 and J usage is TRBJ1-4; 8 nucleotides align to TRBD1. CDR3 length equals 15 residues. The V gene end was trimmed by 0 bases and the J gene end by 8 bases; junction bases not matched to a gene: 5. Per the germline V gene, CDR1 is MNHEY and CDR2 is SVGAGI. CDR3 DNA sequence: TGTGCCAGCAGTTACTCGGGGCAGGGGGCGGAAAAACTGTTTTTT. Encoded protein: CASSYSGQGAEKLFF.

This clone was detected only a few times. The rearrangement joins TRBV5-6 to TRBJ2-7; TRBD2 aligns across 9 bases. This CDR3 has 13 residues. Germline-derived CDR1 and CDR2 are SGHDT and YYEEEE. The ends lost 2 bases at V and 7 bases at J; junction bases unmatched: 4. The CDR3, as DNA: TGTGCCAGCAGCTTTCGGCTAGCGGGGGAGCAGTACTTC. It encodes CASSFRLAGEQYF.

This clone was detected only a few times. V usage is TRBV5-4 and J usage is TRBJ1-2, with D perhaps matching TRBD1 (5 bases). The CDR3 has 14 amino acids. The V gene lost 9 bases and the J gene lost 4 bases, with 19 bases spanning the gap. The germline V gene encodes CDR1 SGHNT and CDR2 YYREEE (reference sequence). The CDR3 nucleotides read TGTGCCATCACAACCACTGACAGTCTCTATGGCTACACCTTC. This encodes CAITTTDSLYGYTF.

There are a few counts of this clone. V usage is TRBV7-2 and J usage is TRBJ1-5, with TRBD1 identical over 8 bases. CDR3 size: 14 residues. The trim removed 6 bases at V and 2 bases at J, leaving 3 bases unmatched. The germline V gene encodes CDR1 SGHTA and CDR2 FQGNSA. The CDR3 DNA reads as TGTGCCAGCAGATTGGGACAGGGCAATCAGCCCCAGCATTTT. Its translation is CASRLGQGNQPQHF.

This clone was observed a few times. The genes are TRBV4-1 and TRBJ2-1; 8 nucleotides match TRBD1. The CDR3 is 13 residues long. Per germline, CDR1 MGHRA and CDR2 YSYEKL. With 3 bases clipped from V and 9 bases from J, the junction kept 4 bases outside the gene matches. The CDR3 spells CASSQGQVGEQFF. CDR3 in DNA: TGCGCCAGCAGCCAGGGACAGGTCGGTGAGCAGTTCTTC.

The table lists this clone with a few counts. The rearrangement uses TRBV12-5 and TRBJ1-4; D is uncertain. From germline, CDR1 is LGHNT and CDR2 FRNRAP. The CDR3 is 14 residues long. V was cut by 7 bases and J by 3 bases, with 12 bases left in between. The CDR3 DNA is TGTGCTAGTGCCCTTTATGAGCCTAATGAAAAACTGTTTTTT. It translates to CASALYEPNEKLFF.

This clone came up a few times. In DNA, the CDR3 is TGCGCCAGCAGCCAAGATCGGGCCGCGGGGAGTATATCTAGCACAGATACGCAGTATTTT. It specifies CASSQDRAAGSISSTDTQYF. This chain uses TRBV4-3 with TRBJ2-3; D possibly corresponds to TRBD2 (6 bases). V was clipped by 0 bases and J by 0 bases, with 22 bases between them. This CDR3 has 20 residues. CDR1 is LGHNA, CDR2 YSLEER, per germline.

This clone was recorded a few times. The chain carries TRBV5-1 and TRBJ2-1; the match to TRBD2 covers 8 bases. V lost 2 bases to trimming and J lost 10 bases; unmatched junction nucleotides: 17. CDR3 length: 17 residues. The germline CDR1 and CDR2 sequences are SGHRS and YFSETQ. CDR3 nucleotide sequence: TGCGCCAGCAGCTTAGGTGGAGTGGGACTAGTTGTAAAAGAGCAGTTCTTC. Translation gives CASSLGGVGLVVKEQFF.

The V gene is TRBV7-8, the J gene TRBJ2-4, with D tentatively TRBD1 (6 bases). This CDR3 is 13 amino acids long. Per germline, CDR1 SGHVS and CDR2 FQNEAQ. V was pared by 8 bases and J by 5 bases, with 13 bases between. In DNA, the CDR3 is TGTGCCAGCGGGGCCGGACAGCAAAACATTCAGTACTTC. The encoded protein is CASGAGQQNIQYF.

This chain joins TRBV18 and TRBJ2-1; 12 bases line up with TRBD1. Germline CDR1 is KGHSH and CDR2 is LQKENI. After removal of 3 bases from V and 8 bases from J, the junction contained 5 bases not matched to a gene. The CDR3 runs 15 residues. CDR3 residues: CASSPGTGGGDEQFF. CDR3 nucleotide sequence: TGTGCCAGCTCACCGGGGACAGGGGGCGGGGATGAGCAGTTCTTC.

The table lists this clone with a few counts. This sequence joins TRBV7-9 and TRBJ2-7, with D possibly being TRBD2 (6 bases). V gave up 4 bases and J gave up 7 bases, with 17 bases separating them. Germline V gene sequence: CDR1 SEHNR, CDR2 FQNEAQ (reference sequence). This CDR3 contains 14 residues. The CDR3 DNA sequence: TGTGCCAGCAGCTCCCATGTGGAGGGGAGGGAGCAGTACTTC. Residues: CASSSHVEGREQYF.

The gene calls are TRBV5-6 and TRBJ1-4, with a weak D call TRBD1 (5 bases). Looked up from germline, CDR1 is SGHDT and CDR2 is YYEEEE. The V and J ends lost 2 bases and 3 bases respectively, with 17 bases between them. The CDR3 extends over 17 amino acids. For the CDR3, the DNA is TGTGCCAGCAGCTTCAGGGTCGGGAGGCGAGCTAATGAAAAACTGTTTTTT. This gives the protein CASSFRVGRRANEKLFF.

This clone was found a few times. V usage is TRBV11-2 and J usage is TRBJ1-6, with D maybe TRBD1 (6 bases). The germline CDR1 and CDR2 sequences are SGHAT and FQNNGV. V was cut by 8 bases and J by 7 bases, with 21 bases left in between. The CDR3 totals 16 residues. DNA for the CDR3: TGTGCCAGCCGATTGGGAGGGGGTCGGGGAAATTCACCCCTCCACTTT. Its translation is CASRLGGGRGNSPLHF.

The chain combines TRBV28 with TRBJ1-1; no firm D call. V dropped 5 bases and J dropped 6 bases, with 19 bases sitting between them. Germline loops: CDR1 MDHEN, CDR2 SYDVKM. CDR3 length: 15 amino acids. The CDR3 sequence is CASSPWTDGSAEAFF. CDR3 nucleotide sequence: TGTGCCAGCAGTCCTTGGACGGATGGGAGCGCTGAAGCTTTCTTT.

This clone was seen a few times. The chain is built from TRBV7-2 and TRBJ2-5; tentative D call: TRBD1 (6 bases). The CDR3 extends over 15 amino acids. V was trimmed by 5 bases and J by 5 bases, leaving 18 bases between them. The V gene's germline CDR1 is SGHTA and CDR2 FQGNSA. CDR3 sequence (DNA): TGTGCCAGCAGCACCTTCCTTGGGGGCGGGGAGACCCAGTACTTC. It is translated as CASSTFLGGGETQYF.

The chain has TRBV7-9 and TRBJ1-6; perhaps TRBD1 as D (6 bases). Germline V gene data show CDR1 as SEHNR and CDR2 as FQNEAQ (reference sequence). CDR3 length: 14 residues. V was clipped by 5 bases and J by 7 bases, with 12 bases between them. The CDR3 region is CASSETGNNSPLHF. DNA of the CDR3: TGTGCCAGCAGCGAAACAGGGAACAATTCACCCCTCCACTTT. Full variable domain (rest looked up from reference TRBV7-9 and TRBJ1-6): DTGVSQNPRHKITKRGQNVTFRCDPISEHNRLYWYRQTLGQGPEFLTYFQNEAQLEKSRLLSDRFSAERPKGSFSTLEIQRTEQGDSAMYLCASSETGNNSPLHFGNGTRLTVT.

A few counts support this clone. The CDR3 coding sequence is TGTGCCAGCAGCTCGGGTTGGGACAGGGGCGGCAATGAGCAGTTCTTC. Amino acids: CASSSGWDRGGNEQFF. This sequence joins TRBV7-9 and TRBJ2-1; 10 nucleotides align to TRBD1. The V gene end was trimmed by 4 bases and the J gene end by 6 bases; junction bases not matched to a gene: 9. The CDR3 is 16 residues long. CDR1 is SEHNR, CDR2 FQNEAQ, per germline (reference sequence).

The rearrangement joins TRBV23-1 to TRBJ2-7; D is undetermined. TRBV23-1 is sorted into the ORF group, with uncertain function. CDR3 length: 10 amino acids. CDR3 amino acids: CAGSPYEQYF. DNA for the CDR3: TGCGCGGGCAGCCCCTACGAGCAGTACTTC.

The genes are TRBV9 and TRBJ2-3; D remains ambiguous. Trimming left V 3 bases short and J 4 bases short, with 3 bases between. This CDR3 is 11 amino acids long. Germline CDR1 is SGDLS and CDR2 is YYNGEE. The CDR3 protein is CASSASDTQYF. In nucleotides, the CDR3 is TGTGCCAGCAGCGCCTCAGATACGCAGTATTTT.

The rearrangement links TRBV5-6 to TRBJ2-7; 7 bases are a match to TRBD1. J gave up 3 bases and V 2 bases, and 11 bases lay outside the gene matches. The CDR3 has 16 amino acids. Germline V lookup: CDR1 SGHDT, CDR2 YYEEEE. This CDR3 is CASSFLVQGPSYEQYF. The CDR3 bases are TGTGCCAGCAGCTTCTTAGTACAGGGGCCCAGCTACGAGCAGTACTTC.

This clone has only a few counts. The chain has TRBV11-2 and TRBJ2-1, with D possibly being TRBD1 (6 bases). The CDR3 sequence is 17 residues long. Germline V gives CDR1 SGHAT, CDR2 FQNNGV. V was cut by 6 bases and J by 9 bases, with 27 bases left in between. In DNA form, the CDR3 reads TGTGCCAGCAGACCCCGAGGGCTAGGGACCTTAGGGGGTGAGCAGTTCTTC. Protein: CASRPRGLGTLGGEQFF.

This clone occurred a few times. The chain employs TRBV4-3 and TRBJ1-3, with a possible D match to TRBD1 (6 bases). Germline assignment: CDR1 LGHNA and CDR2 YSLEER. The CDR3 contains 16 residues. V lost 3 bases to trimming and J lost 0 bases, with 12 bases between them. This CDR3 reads CASSQGIRGSGNTIYF. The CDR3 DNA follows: TGCGCCAGCAGCCAGGGTATCAGGGGCTCTGGAAACACCATATATTTT.